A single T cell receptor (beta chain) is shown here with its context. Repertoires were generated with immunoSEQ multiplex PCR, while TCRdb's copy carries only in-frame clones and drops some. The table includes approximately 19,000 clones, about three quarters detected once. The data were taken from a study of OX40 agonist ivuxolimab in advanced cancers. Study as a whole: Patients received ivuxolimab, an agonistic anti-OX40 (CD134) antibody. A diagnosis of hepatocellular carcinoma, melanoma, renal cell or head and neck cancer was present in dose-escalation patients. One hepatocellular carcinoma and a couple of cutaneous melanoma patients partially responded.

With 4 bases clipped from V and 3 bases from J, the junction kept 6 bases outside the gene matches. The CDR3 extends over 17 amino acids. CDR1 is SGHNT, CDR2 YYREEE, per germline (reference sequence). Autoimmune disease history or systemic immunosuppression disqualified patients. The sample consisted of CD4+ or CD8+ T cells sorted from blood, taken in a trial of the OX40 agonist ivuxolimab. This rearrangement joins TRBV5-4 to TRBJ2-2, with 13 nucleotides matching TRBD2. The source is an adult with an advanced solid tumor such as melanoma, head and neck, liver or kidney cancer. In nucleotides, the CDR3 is TGTGCCAGCAGCCCTTTACTAGCGGGAGGGGACACCGGGGAGCTGTTTTTT. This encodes CASSPLLAGGDTGELFF.